The 21 T cell receptor beta chains below were found in one sample sequenced in a study of blood T cells in healthy people across ages. Primers used in a second PCR of roughly 6 to 11 cycles were a sample-barcoded 5' primer and a J-beta primer mix. MiXCR, applied by TCRdb to the 5' RACE reads, yields one record per CDR3 protein. The sample lists 1.5 million to 2 million distinct CDR3 sequences; around half were seen once. The sample comprised blood. The receptors originated from a woman aged 35 to 49 in good health.

This clonotype was counted only a few times. The chain couples TRBV4-3 to TRBJ1-6; D gene unclear. The CDR3 runs 17 residues. Deletions cut 0 bases from V and 0 bases from J, with 9 bases between. Germline loops: CDR1 LGHNA, CDR2 YSLEER. The CDR3: CASSQDYPSSYNSPLHF. CDR3 bases: TGCGCCAGCAGCCAAGACTATCCAAGCTCCTATAATTCACCCCTCCACTTT.

The gene calls are TRBV5-6 and TRBJ2-7, with 11 bases fitting TRBD2. Germline V gives CDR1 SGHDT, CDR2 YYEEEE. The J segment lost 3 bases and the V segment lost 2 bases, leaving 10 bases of the junction unmatched. CDR3 length: 17 amino acids. CDR3 sequence reads: CASSFLTSGSIRYEQYF. CDR3 coding DNA: TGTGCCAGCAGCTTCTTAACTAGCGGGAGTATCCGCTACGAGCAGTACTTC.

The chain is built from TRBV12-3 or TRBV12-4 and TRBJ2-3; 11 bases fit TRBD1. After removal of 5 bases from V and 2 bases from J, the junction contained 6 bases not matched to a gene. The CDR3 covers 16 residues. CDR3 sequence: CASSRGTGGNTDTQYF. The CDR3 DNA reads TGTGCCAGCAGTCGCGGGACAGGGGGGAACACAGATACGCAGTATTTT.

The CDR3 loop is CASSFQQGHQPQHF. In DNA, the CDR3 is TGTGCCAGCAGTTTTCAGCAGGGCCATCAGCCCCAGCATTTT. The rearrangement uses TRBV27 and TRBJ1-5, with D tentatively TRBD1 (5 bases). Germline-derived CDR1 and CDR2 are MNHEY and SMNVEV (reference sequence). The CDR3 has 14 amino acids. V was pared by 3 bases and J by 5 bases, with 11 bases between.

The chain is built from TRBV28 and TRBJ2-7; D may be TRBD1 (6 bases). Trimming pared 9 bases from V and 3 bases from J, leaving 15 bases between. Germline V gene sequence: CDR1 MDHEN, CDR2 SYDVKM. The CDR3 contains 13 residues. The CDR3 region is CASQDTTGYEQYF. The CDR3 coding sequence is TGTGCCAGTCAAGACACGACAGGCTACGAGCAGTACTTC.

This clonotype was counted between two and nine times. The chain joins TRBV24-1 to TRBJ2-3; possible D gene TRBD2, 6 bases. This CDR3 has 15 residues. The germline V gene encodes CDR1 KGHDR and CDR2 SFDVKD. The V end was cut by 3 bases, the J end by 0 bases, with 9 bases between. The CDR3 region is CATSDSGFSTDTQYF. CDR3 DNA sequence: TGTGCCACCAGTGATAGCGGGTTTAGCACAGATACGCAGTATTTT.

The chain recombines TRBV9 with TRBJ2-5; no reliable D call. The V and J ends lost 1 base and 5 bases respectively, with 9 bases between them. Germline lookup yields CDR1 SGDLS and CDR2 YYNGEE. The CDR3 has 13 residues. The CDR3 loop is CASSVLSGETQYF. The DNA for the CDR3 is TGTGCCAGCAGCGTACTAAGTGGCGAGACCCAGTACTTC.

The CDR3 DNA is TGTGCCAGCAGTGAATATAGGAATGGTAGCTGGTATTTT. Translated, it gives CASSEYRNGSWYF. The chain uses TRBV25-1 and TRBJ2-3; D remains unclear. Trimming stripped 0 bases from V and 14 bases from J, with 15 bases between. The length of the CDR3 is 13 residues. Germline assignment: CDR1 MGHDK and CDR2 SYGVNS.

This clonotype has more than one count but fewer than ten. The V and J genes are TRBV11-2 and TRBJ2-5, with 9 bases that match TRBD2. The CDR3 has 16 residues. The germline V gene has CDR1 SGHAT and CDR2 FQNNGV. J was trimmed by 2 bases and V by 5 bases; bases with no gene match: 9. CDR3 region: CASSLASSGEQETQYF. In DNA form, the CDR3 reads TGTGCCAGCAGCCTAGCGTCTAGCGGGGAACAAGAGACCCAGTACTTC.

V and J are TRBV27 and TRBJ2-1, with TRBD2 matching over 9 bases. TRBJ2-7 explains the end of the DNA better; the J call may be wrong. The CDR3 is 15 residues long. Germline values: CDR1 MNHEY, CDR2 SMNVEV (reference sequence). CDR3 amino acids: CASSLSGGGDDEQYF. The DNA of the CDR3 is TGTGCCAGCAGTTTATCTGGCGGGGGGGACGATGAGCAGTACTTC.

The chain uses TRBV10-3 and TRBJ2-3, with TRBD2 identical over 7 bases. V lost 6 bases to trimming and J lost 7 bases; unmatched junction nucleotides: 10. The CDR3 is 14 residues long. Germline-derived CDR1 and CDR2 are ENHRY and SYGVKD. CDR3: CAISGRLLAHTQYF. The CDR3 DNA follows: TGTGCCATCAGCGGGAGGCTACTAGCGCATACGCAGTATTTT.

Many counts were recorded for this clonotype. The rearrangement links TRBV4-3 to TRBJ1-1, with D perhaps TRBD1 (6 bases). The CDR3 extends over 13 amino acids. Deletions cut 0 bases from V and 5 bases from J, with 7 bases between. Germline V lookup: CDR1 LGHNA, CDR2 YSLEER. CDR3 nucleotide sequence: TGCGCCAGCAGCCAAGATCAGGGGACTGAAGCTTTCTTT. Residues: CASSQDQGTEAFF.

This chain links TRBV10-3 with TRBJ2-1; the match to TRBD1 covers 9 bases. Germline V gene lookup returns CDR1 ENHRY and CDR2 SYGVKD. J was trimmed by 0 bases and V by 3 bases; bases with no gene match: 9. The CDR3 loop spans 18 amino acids. CDR3 DNA sequence: TGTGCCATCAGTGAAAATACGGGACAGGGTAACTCCTACAATGAGCAGTTCTTC. Translated: CAISENTGQGNSYNEQFF.

The V gene is TRBV24-1, the J gene TRBJ2-3, with D possibly matching TRBD2 (6 bases). Germline V gene data show CDR1 as KGHDR and CDR2 as SFDVKD. Trimming stripped 1 base from V and 6 bases from J, with 16 bases between. The CDR3 is 16 residues long. CDR3 nucleotide sequence: TGTGCCACCAGTGATTTTTTGGAGGGGTCAGGTGATACGCAGTATTTT. Translating gives CATSDFLEGSGDTQYF.

V and J are TRBV2 and TRBJ2-7, with D unclear. The J call may not be correct, given that the DNA end is closer to TRBJ2-5. The CDR3 covers 13 residues. Germline assignment: CDR1 SNHLY and CDR2 FYNNEI. CDR3 amino acids: CASSPQNEETQYF. In nucleotides, the CDR3 is TGTGCCAGCAGTCCCCAGAACGAAGAGACCCAGTACTTC.

This clonotype turned up a few times. V usage is TRBV7-2 and J usage is TRBJ2-7, with D perhaps TRBD1 (6 bases). The CDR3 spans 13 residues. CDR1 SGHTA and CDR2 FQGNSA come from the germline V gene. Between the trimmed V and J ends, which lost 6 bases and 4 bases, there was a span of 13 bases. CDR3 residues: CASSKDSVYEQYF. Written as DNA, the CDR3 is TGTGCCAGCAGTAAGGACAGCGTATACGAGCAGTACTTC.

V usage is TRBV12-3 or TRBV12-4 and J usage is TRBJ2-1, with 7 positions matching TRBD1. Losses at the gene ends were 6 bases for V and 6 bases for J; bases not matched to a gene: 8. The CDR3 covers 14 residues. The CDR3 loop is CASSQNRGSNEQFF. CDR3 bases: TGTGCCAGCAGCCAAAACAGGGGTAGCAATGAGCAGTTCTTC.

This chain uses TRBV7-2 with TRBJ2-7; D perhaps matches TRBD1 (5 bases). The CDR3 spans 14 residues. Trimming stripped 3 bases from V and 7 bases from J, with 16 bases between. Germline V gene lookup returns CDR1 SGHTA and CDR2 FQGNSA. Written as DNA, the CDR3 is TGTGCCAGCAGCTTCACCCGACTGGACAATGAGCAGTACTTC. Translating it yields CASSFTRLDNEQYF.

This clonotype has more than one count but fewer than ten. The chain carries TRBV24-1 and TRBJ2-5, with 7 bases matching TRBD1. The CDR3 has 14 residues. Trimming at V came to 3 bases and at J to 6 bases, leaving 6 bases not matched to a gene. CDR1 is KGHDR, CDR2 SFDVKD, per germline. CDR3 DNA: TGTGCCACCAGTGATCCGGGACAGCTAAAGACCCAGTACTTC. It yields the protein CATSDPGQLKTQYF.

This clonotype was detected a few times. This chain connects TRBV7-9 to TRBJ2-7; tentatively, D is TRBD1 (6 bases). Per germline, CDR1 SEHNR and CDR2 FQNEAQ (reference sequence). Trimming shortened V by 5 bases and J by 2 bases, and 16 bases separated the two germline ends. The CDR3 is 15 amino acids. DNA of the CDR3: TGTGCCAGCAGCAAAGGGGTGACAGGAGCCTACGAGCAGTACTTC. It is translated as CASSKGVTGAYEQYF.

CDR3 sequence reads: CASSPGAVLGPRFF. CDR3 DNA sequence: TGTGCCAGCAGCCCCGGGGCGGTACTAGGCCCCCGGTTCTTC. The chain recombines TRBV28 with TRBJ2-1, with D perhaps assigned TRBD1 or TRBD2 (5 bases each). Trimming left V 6 bases short and J 15 bases short, with 24 bases between. This CDR3 is 14 amino acids long. Germline values: CDR1 MDHEN, CDR2 SYDVKM.